Described below is a single TCR beta chain sequence and its context. This sample is drawn from a study of blood T cell repertoires in COVID-19. Clones were read by immunoSEQ multiplex PCR, and TCRdb kept only the in-frame ones, dropping some. The sample has 150,000 to 200,000 clones, approximately 85% seen once; the top ten hold 9.8%. The sample comprised peripheral blood. The clonotype originates from a woman of 80 years or more with acute or convalescent COVID-19.

The CDR3 protein is CASSLESRGETQYF. The CDR3 DNA follows: TGCGCCAGCAGCTTGGAGAGCAGGGGAGAGACCCAGTACTTC. The chain carries TRBV5-1 and TRBJ2-5; D is possibly TRBD1 (6 bases). From germline, CDR1 is SGHRS and CDR2 YFSETQ. Trimming shortened V by 0 bases and J by 4 bases, and 10 bases separated the two germline ends. This CDR3 spans 14 amino acids. The variable domain in full, completed from reference TRBV5-1 and TRBJ2-5, reads KAGVTQTPRYLIKTRGQQVTLSCSPISGHRSVSWYQQTPGQGLQFLFEYFSETQRNKGNFPGRFSGRQFSNSRSEMNVSTLELGDSALYLCASSLESRGETQYFGPGTRLLVL.